This TCR beta chain was profiled in a study of graft-versus-host responses after intestinal transplantation. Study summary: Recipients across the board were started on anti-thymocyte globulin induction, then kept on tacrolimus and steroids for 2 to 4 years. General study findings and limits: Some GvH clones appeared in ileal mucosa or blood before recipient bone marrow.

The repertoire was sequenced with immunoSEQ multiplex PCR; TCRdb's copy has only in-frame clones and lacks some. The sample consists of 49,000 or so clones, roughly 93% of them appearing once. Notes on this clone: The antigen is undetermined. A read error may account for a junction end that differs from germline.

This CDR3 spans 11 amino acids. Germline loops: CDR1 SNHLY, CDR2 FYNNEI. The material sequenced was PBMCs, taken about 800 days after a first intestinal transplant, on the day of a second. This sequence joins TRBV2 and TRBJ2-7, with 8 bases that match TRBD2. This sequence originates from a human patient who received an intestinal transplant, so some T cells may come from the graft donor. The CDR3 sequence: CASSDGRAGNF. In DNA, the CDR3 is TGTGCCAGCAGCGACGGGAGGGCGGGGAACTTC.